This passage covers 25 T cell receptor beta chains from one sample sequenced in a study of shared clonotypes between healthy human individuals. The data were produced by immunoSEQ multiplex PCR, yet TCRdb's version contains in-frame clones alone and is incomplete. This table has roughly 2 million clones, around 95% appearing once. The sequenced material came from naive CD4+ T cells sorted from blood. This sample's subset: CD45RA+ positively selected. The receptors here all came from a man younger than 30 in good health.

This rearrangement joins TRBV5-1 to TRBJ2-2; D possibly corresponds to TRBD2 (6 bases). V was clipped by 4 bases and J by 1 base, with 11 bases between them. The CDR3 extends over 15 amino acids. In germline, CDR1 is SGHRS, CDR2 YFSETQ. CDR3 region: CASSGNSGNTGELFF. CDR3 coding DNA: TGCGCCAGCAGCGGGAATAGCGGGAACACCGGGGAGCTGTTTTTT.

The chain recombines TRBV11-2 with TRBJ1-1; D is possibly TRBD1 (5 bases). Germline values: CDR1 SGHAT, CDR2 FQNNGV. Trimming left V 5 bases short and J 4 bases short, with 14 bases between. The CDR3 loop spans 14 amino acids. The CDR3: CASSARGGTTEAFF. Here the CDR3 DNA reads TGTGCCAGCAGCGCCCGGGGGGGTACCACTGAAGCTTTCTTT.

This chain links TRBV28 with TRBJ1-1, with no clear D. Germline values: CDR1 MDHEN, CDR2 SYDVKM. The CDR3 covers 16 residues. V lost 0 bases and J lost 5, with 16 bases in between. The CDR3 bases are TGTGCCAGCAGTTTATGGACGTTAGGGCGAGGGACTGAAGCTTTCTTT. As protein: CASSLWTLGRGTEAFF.

The chain is built from TRBV11-2 and TRBJ2-3; 7 nucleotides line up with TRBD2. The CDR3 has 16 residues. Trimming removed 2 bases from V and 0 bases from J; junction bases left unmatched: 5. In germline, CDR1 is SGHAT, CDR2 FQNNGV. The CDR3 DNA reads as TGTGCCAGCAGCTTAAGGGCGGGAGCTAGCACAGATACGCAGTATTTT. This codes for CASSLRAGASTDTQYF. Variable domain in full (rest from reference TRBV11-2 and TRBJ2-3): EAGVAQSPRYKIIEKRQSVAFWCNPISGHATLYWYQQILGQGPKLLIQFQNNGVVDDSQLPKDRFSAERLKGVDSTLKIQPAKLEDSAVYLCASSLRAGASTDTQYFGPGTRLTVL.

The chain has TRBV4-1 and TRBJ2-3; 11 nucleotides agree with TRBD2. CDR1 and CDR2 (germline): MGHRA, YSYEKL. The junction had 3 bases not matched to a gene; V was cut back by 0 bases and J by 4 bases. The length of the CDR3 is 16 residues. This chain's CDR3 is CASSQELAGDPDTQYF. The CDR3 region has the DNA TGCGCCAGCAGCCAAGAACTAGCGGGAGACCCAGATACGCAGTATTTT.

V usage is TRBV28 and J usage is TRBJ1-4; D gene ambiguous. Looked up from germline, CDR1 is MDHEN and CDR2 is SYDVKM. Between the trimmed V and J ends, which lost 10 bases and 10 bases, there was a span of 16 bases. The CDR3 covers 12 residues. CDR3 region: CAITRRGGKLFF. Written as DNA, the CDR3 is TGTGCCATCACACGACGAGGTGGAAAACTGTTTTTT.

The V gene is TRBV28, the J gene TRBJ1-4; 7 nucleotides agree with TRBD1. V lost 5 bases and J lost 2; bases outside the gene matches: 2. From germline, CDR1 is MDHEN and CDR2 SYDVKM. CDR3 length equals 14 residues. The CDR3 DNA sequence: TGTGCCAGCAGTGCGGGACAGACTAATGAAAAACTGTTTTTT. The encoded protein is CASSAGQTNEKLFF.

As for this clone: Other DNA sequences in this specimen translate into the identical CDR3. The chain recombines TRBV11-2 with TRBJ2-4; D is unclear. Trimming pared 5 bases from V and 0 bases from J, leaving 5 bases between. The CDR3 is 13 residues long. CDR1 and CDR2 (germline): SGHAT, FQNNGV. CDR3: CASSPLAKNIQYF. CDR3 in DNA: TGTGCCAGCAGCCCTCTAGCCAAAAACATTCAGTACTTC. Full variable domain (rest looked up from reference TRBV11-2 and TRBJ2-4): EAGVAQSPRYKIIEKRQSVAFWCNPISGHATLYWYQQILGQGPKLLIQFQNNGVVDDSQLPKDRFSAERLKGVDSTLKIQPAKLEDSAVYLCASSPLAKNIQYFGAGTRLSVL.

The chain joins TRBV5-4 to TRBJ2-7; 11 nucleotides line up with TRBD1. Trimming removed 4 bases from V and 6 bases from J; junction bases left unmatched: 12. The germline V gene encodes CDR1 SGHNT and CDR2 YYREEE (reference sequence). The length of the CDR3 is 16 residues. The CDR3 spells CASSPMAGQGAGEQYF. The CDR3 bases are TGTGCCAGCAGCCCGATGGCTGGACAGGGGGCTGGCGAGCAGTACTTC.

This chain uses TRBV5-1 with TRBJ2-7; 11 nucleotides match TRBD1. This CDR3 is 14 amino acids long. Germline CDR1 reads SGHRS; CDR2 reads YFSETQ. Trimming cost V 4 bases and J 4 bases; bases outside gene matches: 4. CDR3 loop: CASSRTGGAYEQYF. The CDR3 DNA reads as TGCGCCAGCAGCCGGACAGGGGGCGCGTACGAGCAGTACTTC.

V usage is TRBV25-1 and J usage is TRBJ1-2, with a tentative D call TRBD1 (6 bases). Germline V lookup: CDR1 MGHDK, CDR2 SYGVNS. Trimming shortened V by 3 bases and J by 2 bases, and 22 bases separated the two germline ends. CDR3 size: 18 residues. This CDR3 reads CASSDPGPGGGVNYGYTF. The CDR3, as DNA: TGTGCCAGCAGTGACCCAGGGCCGGGAGGGGGAGTAAACTATGGCTACACCTTC.

The gene calls are TRBV5-1 and TRBJ1-2, with D possibly matching TRBD1 (5 bases). V was shortened by 1 base and J by 6 bases, with 13 bases between the two germline ends. Germline V lookup: CDR1 SGHRS, CDR2 YFSETQ. The CDR3 spans 14 residues. CDR3 sequence: CASSLRQGIDGYTF. Written as DNA, the CDR3 is TGCGCCAGCAGCTTGAGGCAGGGCATAGATGGCTACACCTTC. Full variable domain (missing parts from reference TRBV5-1 and TRBJ1-2): KAGVTQTPRYLIKTRGQQVTLSCSPISGHRSVSWYQQTPGQGLQFLFEYFSETQRNKGNFPGRFSGRQFSNSRSEMNVSTLELGDSALYLCASSLRQGIDGYTFGSGTRLTVV.

V and J are TRBV5-6 and TRBJ2-5; no clear D gene. The CDR3 spans 13 residues. Germline V lookup: CDR1 SGHDT, CDR2 YYEEEE. Trimming pared 0 bases from V and 4 bases from J, leaving 7 bases between. CDR3 protein: CASSLAPGETQYF. CDR3 bases: TGTGCCAGCAGCTTGGCGCCGGGAGAGACCCAGTACTTC.

The chain combines TRBV7-3 with TRBJ1-1; D gene uncertain. V lost 3 bases, J lost 1 base, and 21 bases lay in between. Germline V CDR1 and CDR2: SGHTA, FQGTGA. The CDR3 spans 18 residues. CDR3 bases: TGTGCCAGCAGCTTTCAGATCCTGCAAGACTTTTGGAACACTGAAGCTTTCTTT. The encoded protein is CASSFQILQDFWNTEAFF.

The chain couples TRBV2 to TRBJ1-6, with 7 nucleotides matching TRBD1. This CDR3 is 14 amino acids long. J was trimmed by 10 bases and V by 6 bases; bases with no gene match: 9. The germline gives CDR1 SNHLY, CDR2 FYNNEI. CDR3 sequence: CASRVTGTESPLHF. CDR3 nucleotide sequence: TGTGCCAGCAGGGTGACAGGGACGGAGTCACCCCTCCACTTT.

With regard to this clone: Other DNA sequences within the sample encode an identical CDR3. The V gene is TRBV5-1, the J gene TRBJ2-2; TRBD1 aligns across 7 bases. The CDR3 runs to 14 residues. CDR1 and CDR2 (germline): SGHRS, YFSETQ. The V segment lost 1 base and the J segment 5 bases; nucleotides outside the gene matches: 2. CDR3: CASSLTGVTGELFF. The CDR3 DNA sequence: TGCGCCAGCAGCTTGACAGGGGTTACCGGGGAGCTGTTTTTT.

This rearrangement joins TRBV6-6 to TRBJ2-5; D possibly uses TRBD1 or TRBD2 (5 bases each). Germline-derived CDR1 and CDR2 are MNHNY and SVGAGI (reference sequence). The CDR3 loop spans 14 amino acids. V lost 3 bases, J lost 4 bases, and 12 bases lay in between. The CDR3 sequence: CASSYSFGGETQYF. CDR3 DNA sequence: TGTGCCAGCAGTTATTCTTTTGGGGGAGAGACCCAGTACTTC.

V and J are TRBV19 and TRBJ1-6; 7 bases align to TRBD1. The CDR3 contains 16 residues. The junction had 16 bases not matched to a gene; V was cut back by 6 bases and J by 11 bases. Germline V lookup: CDR1 LNHDA, CDR2 SQIVND (reference sequence). The CDR3, as DNA: TGTGCCAGTAGGAACTCCGGACAGGCCTATAGTACACCCCTCCACTTT. Amino acid sequence: CASRNSGQAYSTPLHF.

V and J are TRBV5-1 and TRBJ2-1; 9 nucleotides line up with TRBD1. CDR3 size: 15 residues. The V gene end was trimmed by 4 bases and the J gene end by 8 bases; junction bases not matched to a gene: 10. CDR1 SGHRS and CDR2 YFSETQ come from the germline V gene. The CDR3 sequence: CASSLLRDRDDEQFF. DNA for the CDR3: TGCGCCAGCAGCCTGCTCAGGGACAGGGACGATGAGCAGTTCTTC. Filled out from reference TRBV5-1 and TRBJ2-1, the complete variable domain reads KAGVTQTPRYLIKTRGQQVTLSCSPISGHRSVSWYQQTPGQGLQFLFEYFSETQRNKGNFPGRFSGRQFSNSRSEMNVSTLELGDSALYLCASSLLRDRDDEQFFGPGTRLTVL.

The V gene is TRBV4-3, the J gene TRBJ2-1; 7 nucleotides match TRBD2. Per the germline V gene, CDR1 is LGHNA and CDR2 is YSLEER. This CDR3 region has 15 residues. V was pared by 5 bases and J by 0 bases, with 4 bases of the junction left unmatched. CDR3 amino acids: CASSSRDYSYNEQFF. DNA for the CDR3: TGCGCCAGCAGCTCCCGGGACTACTCCTACAATGAGCAGTTCTTC.

The CDR3: CASSFGDITDTQYF. CDR3 coding DNA: TGCGCCAGCAGCTTTGGGGACATCACAGATACGCAGTATTTT. This chain uses TRBV5-1 with TRBJ2-3, with a weak D call TRBD1 (6 bases). Germline values: CDR1 SGHRS, CDR2 YFSETQ. The V end was cut by 2 bases, the J end by 2 bases, with 9 bases between. The CDR3 length is 14 residues.

V and J are TRBV9 and TRBJ1-2; TRBD1 aligns across 7 bases. The germline gives CDR1 SGDLS, CDR2 YYNGEE. The CDR3 is 15 amino acids. With V trimmed by 2 bases and J by 4 bases, 8 bases remained unmatched. The CDR3 here is CASSVGADRFYGYTF. Written as DNA, the CDR3 is TGTGCCAGCAGCGTGGGGGCGGACAGGTTCTATGGCTACACCTTC. The variable domain in full, with the rest retrieved from reference TRBV9 and TRBJ1-2, is DSGVTQTPKHLITATGQRVTLRCSPRSGDLSVYWYQQSLDQGLQFLIQYYNGEERAKGNILERFSAQQFPDLHSELNLSSLELGDSALYFCASSVGADRFYGYTFGSGTRLTVV.

This clone was seen a handful of times. The same CDR3 is also encoded by other DNA sequences in this sample. The chain couples TRBV9 to TRBJ1-3; the D is unclear. The germline V gene encodes CDR1 SGDLS and CDR2 YYNGEE. This CDR3 is 15 amino acids long. Trimming stripped 0 bases from V and 0 bases from J, with 7 bases between. The CDR3, as DNA: TGTGCCAGCAGCGTAGAGGGTTTCTCTGGAAACACCATATATTTT. It specifies CASSVEGFSGNTIYF. Full variable domain (outside the CDR3, taken from reference TRBV9 and TRBJ1-3): DSGVTQTPKHLITATGQRVTLRCSPRSGDLSVYWYQQSLDQGLQFLIQYYNGEERAKGNILERFSAQQFPDLHSELNLSSLELGDSALYFCASSVEGFSGNTIYFGEGSWLTVV.

This chain links TRBV6-6 with TRBJ2-1; D perhaps matches TRBD2 (6 bases). V was cut by 7 bases and J by 8 bases, with 18 bases left in between. Germline V gene lookup returns CDR1 MNHNY and CDR2 SVGAGI (reference sequence). The CDR3 spans 14 residues. The CDR3 loop is CASKFEEGGHEQFF. The DNA for the CDR3 is TGTGCCAGCAAGTTTGAGGAGGGAGGCCATGAGCAGTTCTTC.

The gene calls are TRBV19 and TRBJ2-7; 8 nucleotides match TRBD2. The CDR3 has 17 residues. J gave up 0 bases and V 6 bases, and 13 bases lay outside the gene matches. CDR1 is LNHDA, CDR2 SQIVND, per germline (reference sequence). CDR3 in DNA: TGTGCCAGTAGCCCCCTAGCGGGTAGAACCTACTCCTACGAGCAGTACTTC. This translates into CASSPLAGRTYSYEQYF.